These 12 T cell receptor beta chains originate from one sample sequenced in a study of blood T cell repertoires in COVID-19. Measured with immunoSEQ multiplex PCR; TCRdb has only the in-frame clones, and not every one. Of 250,000 or so clones detected, 87% appear once; the ten largest clones hold around 3%. The specimen sequenced was peripheral blood. These receptors were obtained from a man in his late teens or twenties with active or convalescent COVID-19.

The rearrangement joins TRBV7-2 to TRBJ1-3; D not certain. CDR1 SGHTA and CDR2 FQGNSA come from the germline V gene. Trimming removed 5 bases at V and 0 bases at J, with 5 bases between. CDR3 length: 13 amino acids. This CDR3 reads CASSQNSGNTIYF. CDR3 nucleotide sequence: TGTGCCAGCAGCCAAAACTCTGGAAACACCATATATTTT.

This clone turned up a few times. V usage is TRBV5-1 and J usage is TRBJ1-2; 7 bases line up with TRBD1. The CDR3 totals 15 residues. V was pared by 3 bases and J by 3 bases, with 8 bases of the junction left unmatched. Germline CDR1 is SGHRS and CDR2 is YFSETQ. DNA of the CDR3: TGCGCCAGCAGCTCGGCGGGTCAGGGGGACTATGGCTACACCTTC. This sequence encodes CASSSAGQGDYGYTF.

V and J are TRBV19 and TRBJ2-5, with D perhaps TRBD1 (6 bases). The ends were cut back, 5 bases at V and 2 bases at J, with 18 bases in the middle. Germline V gene sequence: CDR1 LNHDA, CDR2 SQIVND (reference sequence). This CDR3 is built from 16 residues. The CDR3 region is CASSGVYRQAQETQYF. The CDR3 nucleotides read TGTGCCAGTAGTGGGGTTTACCGACAGGCACAAGAGACCCAGTACTTC. Variable domain in full (rest from reference TRBV19 and TRBJ2-5): DGGITQSPKYLFRKEGQNVTLSCEQNLNHDAMYWYRQDPGQGLRLIYYSQIVNDFQKGDIAEGYSVSREKKESFPLTVTSAQKNPTAFYLCASSGVYRQAQETQYFGPGTRLLVL.

The chain uses TRBV28 and TRBJ1-3; TRBD1 aligns across 10 bases. There are 16 residues in the CDR3. Germline CDR1 reads MDHEN; CDR2 reads SYDVKM. V was pared by 6 bases and J by 5 bases, with 10 bases of the junction left unmatched. CDR3 loop: CASSSPGQGIRNTIYF. Here the CDR3 DNA reads TGTGCCAGCAGCAGTCCGGGACAGGGGATTAGAAACACCATATATTTT.

The gene calls are TRBV5-1 and TRBJ2-3; 7 bases match TRBD1. V gave up 4 bases and J gave up 0 bases; unmatched junction bases: 5. The V gene's germline CDR1 is SGHRS and CDR2 YFSETQ. This CDR3 region has 15 residues. The CDR3 is CASSPPGQSTDTQYF. CDR3 coding DNA: TGCGCCAGCAGCCCACCGGGACAGAGCACAGATACGCAGTATTTT.

The chain is built from TRBV6-5 and TRBJ2-7, with TRBD1 matching 10 bases. Germline CDR1 MNHEY, CDR2 SVGAGI. V lost 6 bases, J lost 2 bases, and 4 bases stayed unmatched. The CDR3 is made up of 14 amino acids. As DNA, the CDR3 is TGTGCCAGCAGCCTGACAGGGGGCACCTACGAGCAGTACTTC. Translation: CASSLTGGTYEQYF.

The V call is TRBV9, the J call TRBJ2-3; D is unclear. Trimming removed 6 bases at V and 0 bases at J, with 11 bases between. CDR3 length equals 14 residues. Per the germline V gene, CDR1 is SGDLS and CDR2 is YYNGEE. As DNA, the CDR3 is TGTGCCAGCACCTCGGGTTCTAGCACAGATACGCAGTATTTT. Its protein is CASTSGSSTDTQYF.

V is TRBV7-2 and J is TRBJ2-5; 14 positions agree with TRBD2. The junction had 12 bases not matched to a gene; V was cut back by 4 bases and J by 5 bases. Germline V gene sequence: CDR1 SGHTA, CDR2 FQGNSA. The CDR3 runs to 18 residues. The DNA of the CDR3 is TGTGCCAGCAGCTCCACCCCCGGGACTAGCGGGAGATATGAGACCCAGTACTTC. This codes for CASSSTPGTSGRYETQYF.

This sequence joins TRBV28 and TRBJ1-2; 7 bases match TRBD1. The CDR3 is 14 residues long. With V trimmed by 4 bases and J by 8 bases, 10 bases remained unmatched. Germline assignment: CDR1 MDHEN and CDR2 SYDVKM. The CDR3 spells CASSSPDRVEGYTF. The CDR3, as DNA: TGTGCCAGCAGTTCCCCCGACAGGGTTGAAGGCTACACCTTC.

This clone was detected once. V gene TRBV28 combines with J gene TRBJ2-7; D is perhaps TRBD1 (5 bases). CDR1 MDHEN and CDR2 SYDVKM come from the germline V gene. The length of the CDR3 is 13 residues. Trimming left V 3 bases short and J 3 bases short, with 9 bases between. CDR3 DNA sequence: TGTGCCAGCAGTTTGGGGCAGCGCTACGAGCAGTACTTC. Translation gives CASSLGQRYEQYF.

This clone was picked up one time. This sequence joins TRBV3-1 (or the pseudogene TRBV3-2) and TRBJ1-1; D unclear. The germline V and J ends were trimmed by 0 bases and 6 bases, with 11 bases remaining between them. The germline V gene has CDR1 LGHDT and CDR2 YNNKEL (reference sequence). This CDR3 has 14 amino acids. Written as DNA, the CDR3 is TGTGCCAGCAGCCAAGATGTGTCGAGGCCTGAAGCTTTCTTT. Residues: CASSQDVSRPEAFF.

V and J are TRBV11-3 and TRBJ2-3, with D perhaps matching TRBD1 (5 bases). Trimming cost V 5 bases and J 4 bases, with 13 bases left between them. Germline CDR1 and CDR2: SGHNT and YENEEA. The length of the CDR3 is 14 residues. CDR3 region: CASSRTTGADTQYF. The CDR3 nucleotides are TGTGCCAGCAGCAGGACAACAGGCGCAGATACGCAGTATTTT. Variable domain in full (rest from reference TRBV11-3 and TRBJ2-3): EAGVVQSPRYKIIEKKQPVAFWCNPISGHNTLYWYLQNLGQGPELLIRYENEEAVDDSQLPKDRFSAERLKGVDSTLKIQPAELGDSAVYLCASSRTTGADTQYFGPGTRLTVL.